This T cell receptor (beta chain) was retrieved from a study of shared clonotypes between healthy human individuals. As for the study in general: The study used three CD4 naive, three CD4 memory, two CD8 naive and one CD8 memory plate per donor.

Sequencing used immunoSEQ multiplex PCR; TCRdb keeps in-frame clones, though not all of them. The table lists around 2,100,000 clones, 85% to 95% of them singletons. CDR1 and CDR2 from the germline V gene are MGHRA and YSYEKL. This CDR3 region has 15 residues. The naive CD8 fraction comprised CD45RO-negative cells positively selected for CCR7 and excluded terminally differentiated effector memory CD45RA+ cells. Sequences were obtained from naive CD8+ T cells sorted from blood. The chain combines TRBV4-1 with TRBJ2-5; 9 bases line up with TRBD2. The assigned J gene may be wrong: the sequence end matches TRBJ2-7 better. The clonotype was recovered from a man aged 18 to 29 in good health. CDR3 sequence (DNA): TGCGCCAGCAGCCAAGTAGCGGGGGCTAAATACGAGCAGTACTTC. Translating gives CASSQVAGAKYEQYF.